This paragraph covers one TCR beta chain sequence. Its antigen is unknown. This entry is derived from a study of human T cells and chemical hapten exposure. Study-level background: Chiefly women, the patients showed alopecia areata, totalis or universalis.

The time point was: patch test 2, 6 weeks after DPC sensitization. The treatment is: therapeutic diphenylcyclopropenone sensitization with weekly scalp DPC. TCRdb processed the RACE reads anew with MiXCR; each CDR3 protein has one entry. The data hold 330,000 or so distinct CDR3 sequences, with more than 5% observed a single time. Study findings and constraints: There was a positive correlation between PT1 expanded TCR counts and patch test score.

The TCR was taken from a woman younger than 30 with alopecia areata. Some clones in this sample may be carry-over from other donors' samples. The input for sequencing was whole blood, taken in connection with sensitization to the hapten diphenylcyclopropenone (DPC).

The CDR3 loop reads CSARGGSGVTDTQYF. The CDR3 DNA follows: TGCAGTGCTAGAGGCGGTAGCGGGGTCACAGATACGCAGTATTTT. The chain joins TRBV20-1 to TRBJ2-3; 8 bases align to TRBD2. The V gene end was trimmed by 1 base and the J gene end by 2 bases; junction bases not matched to a gene: 5. Germline lookup yields CDR1 DFQATT and CDR2 SNEGSKA (reference sequence). CDR3 length equals 15 residues.